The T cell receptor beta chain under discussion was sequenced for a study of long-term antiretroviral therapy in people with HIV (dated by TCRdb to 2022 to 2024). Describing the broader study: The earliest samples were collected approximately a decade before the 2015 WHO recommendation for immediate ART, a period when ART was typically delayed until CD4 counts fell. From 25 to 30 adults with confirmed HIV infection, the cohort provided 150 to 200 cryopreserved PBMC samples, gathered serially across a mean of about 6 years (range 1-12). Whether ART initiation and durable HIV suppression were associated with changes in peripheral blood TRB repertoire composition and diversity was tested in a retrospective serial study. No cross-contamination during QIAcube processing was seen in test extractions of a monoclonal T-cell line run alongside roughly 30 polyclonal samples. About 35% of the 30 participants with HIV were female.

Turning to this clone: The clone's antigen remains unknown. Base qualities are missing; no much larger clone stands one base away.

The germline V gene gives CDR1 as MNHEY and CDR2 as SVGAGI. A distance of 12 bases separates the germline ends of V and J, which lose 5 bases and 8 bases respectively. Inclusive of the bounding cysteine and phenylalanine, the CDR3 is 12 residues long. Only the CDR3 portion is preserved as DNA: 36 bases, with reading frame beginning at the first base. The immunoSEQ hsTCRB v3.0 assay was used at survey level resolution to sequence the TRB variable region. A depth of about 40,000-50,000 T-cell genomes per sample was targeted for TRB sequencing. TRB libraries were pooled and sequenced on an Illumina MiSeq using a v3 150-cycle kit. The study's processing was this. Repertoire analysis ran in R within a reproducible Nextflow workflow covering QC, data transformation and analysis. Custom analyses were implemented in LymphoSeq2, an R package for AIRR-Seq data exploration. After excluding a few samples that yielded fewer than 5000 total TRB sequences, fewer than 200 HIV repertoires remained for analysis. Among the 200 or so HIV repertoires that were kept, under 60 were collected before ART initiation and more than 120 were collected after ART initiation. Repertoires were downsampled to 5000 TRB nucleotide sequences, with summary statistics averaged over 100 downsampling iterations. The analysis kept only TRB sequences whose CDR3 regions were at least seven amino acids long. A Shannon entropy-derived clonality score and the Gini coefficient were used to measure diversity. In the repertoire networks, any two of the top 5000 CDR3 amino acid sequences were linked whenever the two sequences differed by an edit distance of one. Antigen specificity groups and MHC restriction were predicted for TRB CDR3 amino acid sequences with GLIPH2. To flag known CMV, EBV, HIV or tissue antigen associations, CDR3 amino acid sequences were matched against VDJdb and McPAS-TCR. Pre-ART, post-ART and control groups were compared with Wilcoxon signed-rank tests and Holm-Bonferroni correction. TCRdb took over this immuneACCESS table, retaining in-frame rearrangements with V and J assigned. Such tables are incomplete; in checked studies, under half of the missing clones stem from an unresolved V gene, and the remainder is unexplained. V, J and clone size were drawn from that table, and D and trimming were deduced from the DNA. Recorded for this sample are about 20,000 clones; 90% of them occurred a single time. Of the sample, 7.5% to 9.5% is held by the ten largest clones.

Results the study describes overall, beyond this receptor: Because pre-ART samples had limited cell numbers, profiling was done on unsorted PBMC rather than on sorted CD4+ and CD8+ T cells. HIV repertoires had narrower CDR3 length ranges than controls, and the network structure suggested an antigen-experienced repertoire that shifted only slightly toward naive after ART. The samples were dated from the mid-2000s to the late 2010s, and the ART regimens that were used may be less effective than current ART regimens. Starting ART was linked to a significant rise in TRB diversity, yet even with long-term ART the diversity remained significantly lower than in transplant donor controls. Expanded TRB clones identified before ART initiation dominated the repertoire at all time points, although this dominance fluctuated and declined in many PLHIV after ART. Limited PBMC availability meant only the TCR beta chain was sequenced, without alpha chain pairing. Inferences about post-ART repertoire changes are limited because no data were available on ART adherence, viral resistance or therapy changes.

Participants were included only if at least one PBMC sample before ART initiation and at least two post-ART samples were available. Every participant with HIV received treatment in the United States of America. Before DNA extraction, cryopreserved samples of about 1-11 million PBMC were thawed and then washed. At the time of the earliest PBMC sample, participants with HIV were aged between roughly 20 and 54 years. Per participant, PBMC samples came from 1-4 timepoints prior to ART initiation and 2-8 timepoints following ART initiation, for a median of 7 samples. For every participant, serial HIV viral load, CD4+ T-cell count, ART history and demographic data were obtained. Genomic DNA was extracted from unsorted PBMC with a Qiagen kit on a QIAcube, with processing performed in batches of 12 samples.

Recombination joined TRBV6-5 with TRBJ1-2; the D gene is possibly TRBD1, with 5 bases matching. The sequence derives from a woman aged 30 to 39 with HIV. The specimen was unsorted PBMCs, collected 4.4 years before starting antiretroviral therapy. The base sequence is TGTGCCAGCAGTACACAGGACGGGGGCTACACCTTC. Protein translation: CASSTQDGGYTF.